This TCR beta chain was obtained from a study of cytomegalovirus exposure and HLA in healthy donors. As for the study in general: Early released data had tens of millions of unique TCRs, all coming from HLA-typed donors. Among over 300 genotyped donors, around 80% fell in the Caucasian-associated ancestry cluster. Study results and caveats: Reportedly, diagnosis of cytomegalovirus status by the classifier showed high specificity and sensitivity.

60 Vbeta and 13 Jbeta primers were used in PCR. Sequenced by immunoSEQ multiplex PCR; TCRdb stores in-frame clones only, minus some. Counted here are 130,000 or so clones, 8% to 9.5% occurring once; the ten biggest clones make up less than 7%. In the case of this clone: Its cognate antigen is unknown.

The germline V gene has CDR1 SGHDT and CDR2 YYEEEE. With 0 bases removed from V and 7 bases from J, the gap between germline ends came to 11 bases. This CDR3 spans 13 amino acids. The V call is TRBV5-6, the J call TRBJ2-7; D is unclear. The source is a man aged 40-49 years in good health and CMV-seronegative. Sequenced: PBMCs. This CDR3 reads CASSLVAGWEQYF. The DNA of the CDR3 is TGTGCCAGCAGCTTGGTAGCCGGGTGGGAGCAGTACTTC. Using reference TRBV5-6 and TRBJ2-7 for the parts outside the CDR3, the full variable domain is DAGVTQSPTHLIKTRGQQVTLRCSPKSGHDTVSWYQQALGQGPQFIFQYYEEEERQRGNFPDRFSGHQFPNYSSELNVNALLLGDSALYLCASSLVAGWEQYFGPGTRLTVT.